This T cell receptor beta chain derives from a study of cytomegalovirus exposure and HLA in healthy donors. Overall study results and limits: Cytomegalovirus association was assigned to approximately 160 TCR beta chains. It was reportedly the case that the classifier diagnosed cytomegalovirus status with high specificity and sensitivity.

The data were produced by immunoSEQ multiplex PCR, yet TCRdb's version contains in-frame clones alone and is incomplete. The sample holds over 150,000 clones, roughly 86% seen once. Germline-derived CDR1 and CDR2 are MNHEY and SVGAGI. There are 14 residues in the CDR3. Trimming pared 8 bases from V and 0 bases from J, leaving 11 bases between. For this clone: Its specificity is unknown.

The specimen was PBMCs. This chain connects TRBV6-5 to TRBJ1-3; no clear D. The source of this sequence is a human donor in good health. The CDR3 sequence is CASSIGISGNTIYF. For the CDR3, the DNA is TGTGCCAGCTCAATCGGGATCTCTGGAAACACCATATATTTT.